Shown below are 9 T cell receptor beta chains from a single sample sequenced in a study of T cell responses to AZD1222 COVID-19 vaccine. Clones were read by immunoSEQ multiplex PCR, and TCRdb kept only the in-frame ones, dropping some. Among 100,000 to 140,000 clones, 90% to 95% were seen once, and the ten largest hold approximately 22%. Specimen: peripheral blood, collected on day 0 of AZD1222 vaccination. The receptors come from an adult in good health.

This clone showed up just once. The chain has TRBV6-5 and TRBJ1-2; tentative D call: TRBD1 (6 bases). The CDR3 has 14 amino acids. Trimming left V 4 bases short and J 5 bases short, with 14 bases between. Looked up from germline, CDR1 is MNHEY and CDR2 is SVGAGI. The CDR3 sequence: CASSSRGQMYGYTF. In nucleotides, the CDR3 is TGTGCCAGCAGTTCAAGAGGACAGATGTATGGCTACACCTTC.

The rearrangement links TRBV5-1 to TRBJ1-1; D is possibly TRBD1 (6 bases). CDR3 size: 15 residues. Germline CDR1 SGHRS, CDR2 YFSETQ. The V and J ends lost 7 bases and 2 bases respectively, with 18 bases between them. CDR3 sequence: CASGLLTQGNTEAFF. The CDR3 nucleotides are TGCGCCAGCGGATTACTAACACAGGGTAACACTGAAGCTTTCTTT.

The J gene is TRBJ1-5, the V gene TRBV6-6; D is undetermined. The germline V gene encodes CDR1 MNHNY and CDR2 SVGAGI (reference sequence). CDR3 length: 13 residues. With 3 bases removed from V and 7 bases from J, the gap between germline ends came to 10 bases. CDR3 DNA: TGTGCCAGCAGTTATGAGGTCCGGCAGCCCCAGCATTTT. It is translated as CASSYEVRQPQHF.

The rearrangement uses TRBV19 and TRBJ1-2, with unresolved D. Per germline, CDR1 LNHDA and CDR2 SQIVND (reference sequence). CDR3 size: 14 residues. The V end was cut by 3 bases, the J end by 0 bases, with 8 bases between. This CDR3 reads CASSMVSANYGYTF. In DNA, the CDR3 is TGTGCCAGTAGTATGGTCTCAGCTAACTATGGCTACACCTTC.

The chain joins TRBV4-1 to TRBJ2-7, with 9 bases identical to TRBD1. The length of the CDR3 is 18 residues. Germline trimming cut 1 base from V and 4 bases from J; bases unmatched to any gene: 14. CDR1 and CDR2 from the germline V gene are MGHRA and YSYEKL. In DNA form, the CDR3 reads TGCGCCAGCAGCCAAGTTGGCCGGGACAGGGAGGGCAAATACGAGCAGTACTTC. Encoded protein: CASSQVGRDREGKYEQYF.

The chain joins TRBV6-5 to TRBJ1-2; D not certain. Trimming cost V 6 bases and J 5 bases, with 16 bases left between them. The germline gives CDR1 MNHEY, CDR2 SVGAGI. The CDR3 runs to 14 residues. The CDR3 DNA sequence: TGTGCCAGCAGCTTACTTGGTTTTTCGTATGGCTACACCTTC. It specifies CASSLLGFSYGYTF.

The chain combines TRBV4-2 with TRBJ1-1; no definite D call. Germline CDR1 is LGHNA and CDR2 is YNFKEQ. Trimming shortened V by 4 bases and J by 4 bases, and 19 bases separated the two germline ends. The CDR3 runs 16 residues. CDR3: CASSPRSRLQATEAFF. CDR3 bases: TGTGCCAGCAGCCCCCGGTCTCGGCTTCAGGCCACTGAAGCTTTCTTT.

The chain's CDR3 is CASRKGTVQETQYF. CDR3 coding DNA: TGTGCCAGCAGAAAGGGGACAGTCCAAGAGACCCAGTACTTC. J is TRBJ2-5 and V is TRBV6-5; 7 positions agree with TRBD1. Germline CDR1 is MNHEY and CDR2 is SVGAGI. J gave up 1 base and V 6 bases, and 5 bases lay outside the gene matches. The CDR3 is 14 amino acids.

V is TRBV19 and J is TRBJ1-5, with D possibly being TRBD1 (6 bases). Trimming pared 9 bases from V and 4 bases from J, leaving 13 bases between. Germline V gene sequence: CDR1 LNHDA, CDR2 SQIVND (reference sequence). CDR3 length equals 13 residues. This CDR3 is CASSQGQNQPQHF. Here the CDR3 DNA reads TGTGCCAGCAGTCAGGGGCAGAATCAGCCCCAGCATTTT.